This T cell receptor beta chain stems from a study of low-dose radiotherapy and immunotherapy resistance in tumors. The CDR3 is 14 residues long. Germline-derived CDR1 and CDR2 are MNHNS and SASEGT. The V segment lost 4 bases and the J segment 10 bases; nucleotides outside the gene matches: 6. This clonotype was seen at least ten times. TRAV- and TRBV-specific primers primed first-strand cDNA, covering alpha and beta chains. TCRs were amplified for roughly 20 PCR cycles with a constant-region primer and V-primer adapter. TCRdb analysed the reads with MiXCR anew, one entry per CDR3 protein. The table has about 58,000 distinct CDR3 sequences, about 23% seen once. The time point is: after trial treatment. As for treatment: LDRT plus nivolumab, ipilimumab, low-dose cyclophosphamide and aspirin (RACIN trial).

This sequence joins TRBV6-1 and TRBJ2-1; 11 bases agree with TRBD2. The TCR comes from a male donor with prostate cancer. The material sequenced was PBMCs, taken after low-dose radiotherapy plus immunotherapy. The DNA of the CDR3 is TGTGCCAGCAGTGCAACTAGCGGGAGACGCGAGCAGTTCTTC. This gives the protein CASSATSGRREQFF.